Sequencing of this TCR beta chain was carried out in a study of control samples from healthy donors and cancer patients. J was trimmed by 3 bases and V by 3 bases; bases with no gene match: 3. This CDR3 is 15 amino acids long. The germline CDR1 and CDR2 sequences are LNHNV and YYDKDF (reference sequence). Produced via immunoSEQ multiplex PCR; TCRdb's table is partial and in-frame only. The repertoire includes about 71,000 clones, roughly 90% of them detected once, and approximately 18% sits in the top ten. V is TRBV15 and J is TRBJ1-3; 9 positions match TRBD1. The sequenced material came from PBMCs. The sequence was collected from a man between 60 and 75 years old with lung cancer. The CDR3 DNA reads TGTGCCACCAGCAGGGGACAGGGAGATGGAAACACCATATATTTT. This translates into CATSRGQGDGNTIYF.